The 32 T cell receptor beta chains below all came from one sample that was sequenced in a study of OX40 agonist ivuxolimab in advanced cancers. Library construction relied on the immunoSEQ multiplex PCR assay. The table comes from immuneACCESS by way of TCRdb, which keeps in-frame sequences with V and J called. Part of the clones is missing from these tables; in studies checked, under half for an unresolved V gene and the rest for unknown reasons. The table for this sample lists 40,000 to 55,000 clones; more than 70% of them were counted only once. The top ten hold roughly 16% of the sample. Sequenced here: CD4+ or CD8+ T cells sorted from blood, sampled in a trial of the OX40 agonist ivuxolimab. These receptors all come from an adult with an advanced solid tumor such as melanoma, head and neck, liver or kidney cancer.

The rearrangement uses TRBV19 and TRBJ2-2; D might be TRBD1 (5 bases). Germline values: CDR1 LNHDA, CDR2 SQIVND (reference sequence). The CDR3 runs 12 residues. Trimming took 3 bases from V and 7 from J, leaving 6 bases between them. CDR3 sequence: CASSIRGGELFF. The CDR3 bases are TGTGCCAGTAGTATTAGGGGCGGGGAGCTGTTTTTT.

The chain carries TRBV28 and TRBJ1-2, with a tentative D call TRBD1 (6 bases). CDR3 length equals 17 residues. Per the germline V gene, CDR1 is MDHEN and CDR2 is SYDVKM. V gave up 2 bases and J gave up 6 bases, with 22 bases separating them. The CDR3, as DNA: TGTGCCAGCAGTTTACTGGGGGCCTTTGCTGGGGGTGATGGCTACACCTTC. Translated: CASSLLGAFAGGDGYTF.

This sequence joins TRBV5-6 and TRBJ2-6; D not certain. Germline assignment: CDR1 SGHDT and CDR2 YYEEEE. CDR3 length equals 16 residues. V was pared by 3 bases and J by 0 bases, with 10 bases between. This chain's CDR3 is CASSSGLGSGANVLTF. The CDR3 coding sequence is TGTGCCAGCAGCTCTGGGCTAGGCTCTGGGGCCAACGTCCTGACTTTC.

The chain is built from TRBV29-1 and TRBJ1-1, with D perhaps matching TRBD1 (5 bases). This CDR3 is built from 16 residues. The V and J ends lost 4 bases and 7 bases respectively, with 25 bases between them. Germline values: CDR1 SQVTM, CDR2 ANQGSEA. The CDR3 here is CSVVAGLIDYGGEAFF. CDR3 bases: TGCAGCGTTGTGGCAGGGCTCATAGATTATGGGGGTGAAGCTTTCTTT.

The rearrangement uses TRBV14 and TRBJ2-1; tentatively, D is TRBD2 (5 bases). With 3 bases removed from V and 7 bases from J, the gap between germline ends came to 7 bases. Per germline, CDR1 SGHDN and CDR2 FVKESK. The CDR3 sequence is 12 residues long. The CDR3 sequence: CASSQDWNEQFF. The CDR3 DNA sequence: TGTGCCAGCAGCCAGGACTGGAATGAGCAGTTCTTC.

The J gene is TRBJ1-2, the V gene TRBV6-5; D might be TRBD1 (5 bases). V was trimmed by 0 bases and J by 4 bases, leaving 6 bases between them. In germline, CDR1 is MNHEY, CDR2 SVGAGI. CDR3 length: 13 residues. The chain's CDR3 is CASSYSTVYGYTF. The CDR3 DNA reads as TGTGCCAGCAGTTACTCGACAGTCTATGGCTACACCTTC.

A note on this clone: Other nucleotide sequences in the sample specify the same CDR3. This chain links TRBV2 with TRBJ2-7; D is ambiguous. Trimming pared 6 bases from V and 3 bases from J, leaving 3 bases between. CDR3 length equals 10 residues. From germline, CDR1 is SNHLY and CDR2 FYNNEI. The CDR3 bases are TGTGCCAGCAGGGGCTACGAGCAGTACTTC. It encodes CASRGYEQYF.

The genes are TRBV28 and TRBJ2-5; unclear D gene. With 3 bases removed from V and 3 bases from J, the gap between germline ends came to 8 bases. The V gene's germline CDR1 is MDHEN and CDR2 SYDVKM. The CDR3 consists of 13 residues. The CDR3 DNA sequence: TGTGCCAGCAGTTTCGGGTCAGAAGAGACCCAGTACTTC. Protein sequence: CASSFGSEETQYF.

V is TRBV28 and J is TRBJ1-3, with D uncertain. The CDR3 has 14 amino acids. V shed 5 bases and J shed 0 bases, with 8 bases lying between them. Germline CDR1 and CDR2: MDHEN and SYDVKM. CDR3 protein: CASSTGSSGNTIYF. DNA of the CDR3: TGTGCCAGCAGTACGGGGAGCTCTGGAAACACCATATATTTT. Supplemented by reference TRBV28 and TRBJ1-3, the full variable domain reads DVKVTQSSRYLVKRTGEKVFLECVQDMDHENMFWYRQDPGLGLRLIYFSYDVKMKEKGDIPEGYSVSREKKERFSLILESASTNQTSMYLCASSTGSSGNTIYFGEGSWLTVV.

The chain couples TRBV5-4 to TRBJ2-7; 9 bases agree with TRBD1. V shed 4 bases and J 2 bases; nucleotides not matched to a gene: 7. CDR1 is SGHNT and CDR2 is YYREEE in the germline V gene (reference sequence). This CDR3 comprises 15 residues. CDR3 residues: CASSLRQGGAYEQYF. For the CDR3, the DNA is TGTGCCAGCAGCCTCAGACAGGGGGGTGCCTACGAGCAGTACTTC.

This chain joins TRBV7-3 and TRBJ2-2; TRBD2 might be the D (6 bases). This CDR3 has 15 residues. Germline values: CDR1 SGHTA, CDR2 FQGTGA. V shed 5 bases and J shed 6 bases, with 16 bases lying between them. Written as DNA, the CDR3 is TGTGCCAGCAGCCCCTCCTCTAGCGACGCCGGGGAGCTGTTTTTT. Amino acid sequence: CASSPSSSDAGELFF.

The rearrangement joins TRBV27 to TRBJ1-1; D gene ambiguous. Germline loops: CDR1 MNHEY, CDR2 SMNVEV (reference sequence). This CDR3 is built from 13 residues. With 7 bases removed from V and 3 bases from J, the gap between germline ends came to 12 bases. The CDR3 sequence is CASNQRMDTEAFF. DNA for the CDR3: TGTGCCAGCAATCAAAGGATGGACACTGAAGCTTTCTTT.

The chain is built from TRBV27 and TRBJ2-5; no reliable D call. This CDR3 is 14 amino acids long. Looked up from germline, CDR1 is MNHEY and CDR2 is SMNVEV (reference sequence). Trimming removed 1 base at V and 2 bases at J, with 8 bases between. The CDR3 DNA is TGTGCCAGCAGTTTATTTCCCCTACAAGAGACCCAGTACTTC. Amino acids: CASSLFPLQETQYF.

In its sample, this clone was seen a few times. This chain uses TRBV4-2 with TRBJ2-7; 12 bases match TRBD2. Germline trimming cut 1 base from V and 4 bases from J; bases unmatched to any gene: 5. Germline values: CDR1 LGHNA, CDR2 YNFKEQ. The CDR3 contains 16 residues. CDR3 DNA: TGTGCCAGCAGCCAAGCACTAGCGGGGGGCGGGTACGAGCAGTACTTC. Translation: CASSQALAGGGYEQYF.

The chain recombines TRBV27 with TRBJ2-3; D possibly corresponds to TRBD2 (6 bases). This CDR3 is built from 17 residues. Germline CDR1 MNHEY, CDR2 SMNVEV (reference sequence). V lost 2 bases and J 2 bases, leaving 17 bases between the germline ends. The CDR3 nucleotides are TGTGCCAGCAGTTTAAATGCGGGCAGCGGGTACACAGATACGCAGTATTTT. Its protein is CASSLNAGSGYTDTQYF.

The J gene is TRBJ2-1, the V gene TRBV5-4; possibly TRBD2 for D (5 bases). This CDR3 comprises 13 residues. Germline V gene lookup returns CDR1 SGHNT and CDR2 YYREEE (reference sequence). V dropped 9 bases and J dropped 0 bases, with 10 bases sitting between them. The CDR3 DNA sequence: TGTGCCATAGAGGGCGGCTCCTACAATGAGCAGTTCTTC. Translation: CAIEGGSYNEQFF.

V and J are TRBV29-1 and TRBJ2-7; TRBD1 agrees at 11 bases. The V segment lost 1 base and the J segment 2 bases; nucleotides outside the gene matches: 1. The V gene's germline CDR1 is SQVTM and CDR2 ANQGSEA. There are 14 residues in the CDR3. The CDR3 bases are TGCAGCGTTGAAGCGGGACAGGGGGCCTACGAGCAGTACTTC. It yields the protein CSVEAGQGAYEQYF.

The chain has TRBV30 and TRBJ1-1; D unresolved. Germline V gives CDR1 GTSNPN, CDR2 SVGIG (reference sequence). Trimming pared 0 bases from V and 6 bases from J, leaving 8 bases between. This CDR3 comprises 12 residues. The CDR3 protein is CAWSVGTAEAFF. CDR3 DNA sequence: TGTGCCTGGAGTGTAGGAACAGCTGAAGCTTTCTTT.

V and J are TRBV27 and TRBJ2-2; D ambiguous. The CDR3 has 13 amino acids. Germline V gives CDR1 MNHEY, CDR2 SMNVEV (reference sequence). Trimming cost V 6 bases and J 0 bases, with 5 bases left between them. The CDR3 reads CASSLSNTGELFF. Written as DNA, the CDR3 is TGTGCCAGCAGCCTATCGAACACCGGGGAGCTGTTTTTT.

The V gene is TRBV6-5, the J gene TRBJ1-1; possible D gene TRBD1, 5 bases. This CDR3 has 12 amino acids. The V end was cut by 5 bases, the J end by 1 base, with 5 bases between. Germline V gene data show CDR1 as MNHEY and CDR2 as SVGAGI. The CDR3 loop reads CASSRGNTEAFF. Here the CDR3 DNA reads TGTGCCAGCAGTAGGGGGAACACTGAAGCTTTCTTT.

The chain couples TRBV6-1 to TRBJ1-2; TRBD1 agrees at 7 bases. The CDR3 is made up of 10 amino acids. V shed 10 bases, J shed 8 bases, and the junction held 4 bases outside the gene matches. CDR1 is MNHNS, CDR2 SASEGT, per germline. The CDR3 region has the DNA TGTGCCACCATACAGGGGGGCTACACCTTC. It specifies CATIQGGYTF.

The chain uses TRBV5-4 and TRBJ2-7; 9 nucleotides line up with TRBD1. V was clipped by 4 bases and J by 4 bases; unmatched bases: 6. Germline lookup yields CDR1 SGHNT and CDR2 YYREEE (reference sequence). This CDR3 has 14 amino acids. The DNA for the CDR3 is TGTGCCAGCAGCAGGGGACAGGGTGGGTACGAGCAGTACTTC. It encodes CASSRGQGGYEQYF.

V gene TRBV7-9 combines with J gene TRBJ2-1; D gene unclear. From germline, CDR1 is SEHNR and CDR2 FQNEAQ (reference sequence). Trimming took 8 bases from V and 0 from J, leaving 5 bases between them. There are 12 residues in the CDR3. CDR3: CASPSSYNEQFF. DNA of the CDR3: TGTGCCAGCCCCTCCTCCTACAATGAGCAGTTCTTC. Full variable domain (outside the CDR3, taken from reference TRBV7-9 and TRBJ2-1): DTGVSQNPRHKITKRGQNVTFRCDPISEHNRLYWYRQTLGQGPEFLTYFQNEAQLEKSRLLSDRFSAERPKGSFSTLEIQRTEQGDSAMYLCASPSSYNEQFFGPGTRLTVL.

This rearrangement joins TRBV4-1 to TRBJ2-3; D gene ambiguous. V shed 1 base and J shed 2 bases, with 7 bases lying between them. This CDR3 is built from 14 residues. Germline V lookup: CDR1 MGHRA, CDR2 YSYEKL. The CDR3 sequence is CASSQVWNTDTQYF. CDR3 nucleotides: TGCGCCAGCAGCCAAGTGTGGAACACAGATACGCAGTATTTT.

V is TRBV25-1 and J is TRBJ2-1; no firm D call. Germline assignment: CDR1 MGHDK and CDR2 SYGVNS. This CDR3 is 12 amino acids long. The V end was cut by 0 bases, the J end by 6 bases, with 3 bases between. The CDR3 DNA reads TGTGCCAGCAGTGAATATTTCAATGAGCAGTTCTTC. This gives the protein CASSEYFNEQFF.

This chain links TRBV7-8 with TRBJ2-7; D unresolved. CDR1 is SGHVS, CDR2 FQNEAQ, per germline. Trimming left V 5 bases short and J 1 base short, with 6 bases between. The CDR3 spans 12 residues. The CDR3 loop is CASSRESYEQYF. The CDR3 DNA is TGTGCCAGCAGCAGGGAATCCTACGAGCAGTACTTC. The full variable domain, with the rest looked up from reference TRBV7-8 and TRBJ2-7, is GAGVSQSPRYKVAKRGQDVALRCDPISGHVSLFWYQQALGQGPEFLTYFQNEAQLDKSGLPSDRFFAERPEGSVSTLKIQRTQQEDSAVYLCASSRESYEQYFGPGTRLTVT.

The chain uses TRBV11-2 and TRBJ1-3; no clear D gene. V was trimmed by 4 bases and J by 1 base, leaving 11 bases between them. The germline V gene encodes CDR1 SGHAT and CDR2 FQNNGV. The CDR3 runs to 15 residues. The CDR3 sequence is CASSSDVLSGNTIYF. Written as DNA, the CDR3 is TGTGCCAGCAGCTCGGACGTTTTGTCTGGAAACACCATATATTTT.

The CDR3, as DNA: TGTGCCATCCAGAACAGGGAAAACGACTCTGGAAACACCATATATTTT. Translating gives CAIQNRENDSGNTIYF. This rearrangement joins TRBV10-3 to TRBJ1-3, with a tentative D call TRBD1 (6 bases). Germline V lookup: CDR1 ENHRY, CDR2 SYGVKD. The CDR3 extends over 16 amino acids. Trimming removed 8 bases from V and 0 bases from J, with 17 bases in between.

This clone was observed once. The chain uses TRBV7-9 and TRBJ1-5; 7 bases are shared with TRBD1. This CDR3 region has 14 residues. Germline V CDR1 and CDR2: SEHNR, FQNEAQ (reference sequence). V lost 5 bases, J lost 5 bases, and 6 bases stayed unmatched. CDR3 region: CASSLQGGDQPQHF. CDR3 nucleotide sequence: TGTGCCAGCAGCCTCCAGGGGGGGGATCAGCCCCAGCATTTT. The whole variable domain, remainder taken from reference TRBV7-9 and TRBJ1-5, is DTGVSQNPRHKITKRGQNVTFRCDPISEHNRLYWYRQTLGQGPEFLTYFQNEAQLEKSRLLSDRFSAERPKGSFSTLEIQRTEQGDSAMYLCASSLQGGDQPQHFGDGTRLSIL.

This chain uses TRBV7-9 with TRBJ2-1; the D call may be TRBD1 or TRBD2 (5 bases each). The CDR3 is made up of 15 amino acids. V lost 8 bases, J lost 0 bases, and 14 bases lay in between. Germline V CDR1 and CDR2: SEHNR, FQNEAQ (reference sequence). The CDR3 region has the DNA TGTGCCAGCCTTGTGGGGGTCGACTCCTACAATGAGCAGTTCTTC. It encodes CASLVGVDSYNEQFF.

The CDR3 is CASSFVMDRPNYGYTF. CDR3 coding DNA: TGTGCCAGCAGCTTTGTGATGGACAGACCTAACTATGGCTACACCTTC. The V call is TRBV7-9, the J call TRBJ1-2; tentative D call: TRBD1 (6 bases). CDR1 SEHNR and CDR2 FQNEAQ come from the germline V gene (reference sequence). Between the trimmed V and J ends, which lost 3 bases and 0 bases, there was a span of 14 bases. The CDR3 runs 16 residues.

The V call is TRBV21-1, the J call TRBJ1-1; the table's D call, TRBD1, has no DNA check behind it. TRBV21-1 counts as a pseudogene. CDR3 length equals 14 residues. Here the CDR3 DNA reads TGTGCCAGCAGGACGGACAGGGGGAAGACTGAAGCTTTCTTT. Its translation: CASRTDRGKTEAFF.